This T cell receptor beta chain was sequenced during a study of T cells in tuberculosis. After thawing and overnight rest, PBMC were stained with GMM-loaded CD1B tetramer, viability dye and anti-CD3 for sorting. The CD1B tetramers carried C32 glucose monomycolate purified from Rhodococcus equi. Sequencing of TCR-alpha and TCR-beta chains was unpaired. Using immunoSEQ multiplex PCR, the repertoire was profiled, and TCRdb retains in-frame clones only, with some absent. Here the sample spans 61,000 or so clones, around 81% being singletons. CDR1 and CDR2 from the germline V gene are SQVTM and ANQGSEA. The CDR3 has 12 amino acids. V lost 6 bases and J lost 1, with 9 bases in between.

This TCR derives from an adult woman with latent tuberculosis. The V call is TRBV29-1, the J call TRBJ1-1; TRBD1 is a possible D gene (5 bases). Sample: CD1b-GMM tetramer-negative cells sorted from PBMCs. DNA for the CDR3: TGCAGCGTACCCACAGGGAACACTGAAGCTTTCTTT. Translated: CSVPTGNTEAFF. The variable domain in full, completed from reference TRBV29-1 and TRBJ1-1, reads SAVISQKPSRDICQRGTSLTIQCQVDSQVTMMFWYRQQPGQSLTLIATANQGSEATYESGFVIDKFPISRPNLTFSTLTVSNMSPEDSSIYLCSVPTGNTEAFFGQGTRLTVV.